One and the same sample provided the 22 T cell receptor beta chains below, sequenced in a study of T cells in narcolepsy (dated by TCRdb to 2016 to 2019). The library relied on the immunoSEQ multiplex PCR assay. Drawn from immuneACCESS, this table holds only the in-frame rearrangements with V and J called that TCRdb kept. Clones are partly lost; checked studies trace under half to an unresolved V gene and leave the rest unexplained. This sample is represented by around 25,000 clones; approximately 89% of them were singletons. Jointly, the top ten make up roughly 1.1% of the sample. The sequencing input was CD45RA- memory CD4+ T cells from PBMCs. This sample's cell subset or site label indicates: memory T cells sorted ex vivo from peripheral blood. The receptors stem from a human donor with narcolepsy.

The V call is TRBV19, the J call TRBJ1-2; 10 bases agree with TRBD1. Germline V gene data show CDR1 as LNHDA and CDR2 as SQIVND (reference sequence). J lost 4 bases, V lost 6 bases, and 8 bases had no gene match. The CDR3 consists of 15 residues. The CDR3 region has the DNA TGTGCCAGTAGCTTGGGACAGGGGTTATTCTATGGCTACACCTTC. Translated, it gives CASSLGQGLFYGYTF.

The chain joins TRBV6-6 to TRBJ2-5; D unclear. The germline V gene has CDR1 MNHNY and CDR2 SVGAGI (reference sequence). Trimming shortened V by 1 base and J by 1 base, and 13 bases separated the two germline ends. The CDR3 extends over 16 amino acids. The CDR3 bases are TGTGCCAGCAGTTACTTCGGTGGAGTATCCCAAGAGACCCAGTACTTC. Residues: CASSYFGGVSQETQYF.

The chain has TRBV27 and TRBJ1-4; D ambiguous. The germline CDR1 and CDR2 sequences are MNHEY and SMNVEV (reference sequence). V dropped 5 bases and J dropped 5 bases, with 15 bases sitting between them. The CDR3 spans 15 residues. For the CDR3, the DNA is TGTGCCAGCAGTAATATCGCCCCAGAGAATGAAAAACTGTTTTTT. This gives the protein CASSNIAPENEKLFF. Filled out from reference TRBV27 and TRBJ1-4, the complete variable domain reads EAQVTQNPRYLITVTGKKLTVTCSQNMNHEYMSWYRQDPGLGLRQIYYSMNVEVTDKGDVPEGYKVSRKEKRNFPLILESPSPNQTSLYFCASSNIAPENEKLFFGSGTQLSVL.

In nucleotides, the CDR3 is TGTGCCAGCAGCGGAACACAGGATCAGCCCCAGCATTTT. Its protein product is CASSGTQDQPQHF. The chain recombines TRBV6-1 with TRBJ1-5; the D gene is possibly TRBD1 (5 bases). Germline CDR1 is MNHNS and CDR2 is SASEGT. Trimming stripped 6 bases from V and 5 bases from J, with 11 bases between. The CDR3 extends over 13 amino acids.

The chain employs TRBV5-4 and TRBJ1-2, with D possibly matching TRBD1 (6 bases). The V gene lost 3 bases and the J gene lost 2 bases, with 11 bases spanning the gap. This CDR3 comprises 14 residues. In germline, CDR1 is SGHNT, CDR2 YYREEE (reference sequence). The DNA for the CDR3 is TGTGCCAGCAGCTGGGGGGCAGAGAACTATGGCTACACCTTC. Translation gives CASSWGAENYGYTF.

This rearrangement joins TRBV6-5 to TRBJ1-5, with D possibly being TRBD1 (5 bases). Germline V gives CDR1 MNHEY, CDR2 SVGAGI. V was pared by 0 bases and J by 9 bases, with 12 bases between. The CDR3 covers 14 residues. The CDR3 DNA sequence: TGTGCCAGCAGTTACTCAGAGGGCCAGGGGCCCCAGCATTTT. The encoded protein is CASSYSEGQGPQHF.

The CDR3 reads CASSSVGYEQYF. CDR3 coding DNA: TGTGCCAGCAGCTCTGTCGGTTACGAGCAGTACTTC. The chain carries TRBV5-4 and TRBJ2-7; D ambiguous. Trimming stripped 3 bases from V and 4 bases from J, with 8 bases between. CDR1 and CDR2 (germline): SGHNT, YYREEE (reference sequence). This CDR3 region has 12 residues.

The rearrangement uses TRBV4-1 and TRBJ1-6; D unclear. CDR1 MGHRA and CDR2 YSYEKL come from the germline V gene. This CDR3 is built from 14 residues. V was clipped by 0 bases and J by 12 bases, with 12 bases between them. CDR3 protein: CASSQDLTGLPLHF. Here the CDR3 DNA reads TGCGCCAGCAGCCAAGACCTTACCGGGTTACCCCTCCACTTT.

The chain is built from TRBV7-9 and TRBJ1-3; D is possibly TRBD1 (5 bases). V lost 1 base to trimming and J lost 2 bases, with 12 bases between them. CDR1 is SEHNR and CDR2 is FQNEAQ in the germline V gene (reference sequence). The CDR3 has 16 residues. CDR3 sequence (DNA): TGTGCCAGCAGCTTAGATCAGGGTTTGGCTGGAAACACCATATATTTT. It specifies CASSLDQGLAGNTIYF.

The chain is built from TRBV21-1 and TRBJ2-3. TRBV21-1 is tagged as a pseudogene. The CDR3 runs to 16 residues. This chain's CDR3 is CASSKPISDNTDTQYF. CDR3 DNA: TGTGCCAGCAGCAAGCCTATAAGCGACAACACAGATACGCAGTATTTT.

J is TRBJ2-5 and V is TRBV5-1, with a possible D match to TRBD1 (6 bases). Trimming shortened V by 2 bases and J by 5 bases, and 16 bases separated the two germline ends. The CDR3 length is 15 residues. Germline lookup yields CDR1 SGHRS and CDR2 YFSETQ. CDR3 region: CASSFGPGATETQYF. The DNA of the CDR3 is TGCGCCAGCAGCTTTGGGCCAGGGGCTACGGAGACCCAGTACTTC.

V and J are TRBV6-5 and TRBJ1-2; 7 nucleotides match TRBD1. Germline V CDR1 and CDR2: MNHEY, SVGAGI. The CDR3 contains 12 residues. J was trimmed by 8 bases and V by 10 bases; bases with no gene match: 10. CDR3 sequence reads: CATSQGVGGYTF. The CDR3 DNA is TGTGCCACCAGCCAGGGGGTGGGCGGCTACACCTTC.

This chain connects TRBV5-6 to TRBJ1-2; weak D call: TRBD1 (6 bases). V lost 1 base and J lost 7, with 17 bases in between. The CDR3 is 15 amino acids. Per the germline V gene, CDR1 is SGHDT and CDR2 is YYEEEE. Here the CDR3 reads CASSLLQGQSFGYTF. CDR3 sequence (DNA): TGTGCCAGCAGCTTGCTCCAGGGACAATCCTTTGGCTACACCTTC.

The gene calls are TRBV19 and TRBJ2-7, with 8 nucleotides matching TRBD2. Germline CDR1 is LNHDA and CDR2 is SQIVND (reference sequence). V shed 8 bases, J shed 4 bases, and the junction held 7 bases outside the gene matches. The CDR3 length is 13 residues. The CDR3 nucleotides are TGTGCCAGTGCGCGGGGACTAGAATACGAGCAGTACGTC. Encoded protein: CASARGLEYEQYV.

The rearrangement joins TRBV28 to TRBJ1-2; D gene unclear. Germline lookup yields CDR1 MDHEN and CDR2 SYDVKM. This CDR3 is 11 amino acids long. V was trimmed by 2 bases and J by 8 bases, leaving 6 bases between them. The CDR3 sequence is CASSLSYGYTF. The CDR3, as DNA: TGTGCCAGCAGTTTAAGCTACGGCTACACCTTC.

The chain uses TRBV11-2 and TRBJ2-5, with 9 bases identical to TRBD2. Germline CDR1 and CDR2: SGHAT and FQNNGV. Trimming at V came to 7 bases and at J to 8 bases, leaving 11 bases not matched to a gene. This CDR3 contains 14 residues. The CDR3 here is CASTLAGGAGTQYF. CDR3 DNA: TGTGCCAGCACCCTCGCGGGGGGGGCAGGTACCCAGTACTTC.

The V and J genes are TRBV5-1 and TRBJ2-3, with 10 bases lining up with TRBD2. CDR3 length: 15 residues. Germline loops: CDR1 SGHRS, CDR2 YFSETQ. V dropped 4 bases and J dropped 5; count of bases not matched to a gene: 7. CDR3 bases: TGCGCCAGCAGCGGTACCGGGACTAGCGAAGATACGCAGTATTTT. Encoded protein: CASSGTGTSEDTQYF.

CDR3 sequence: CASSRNADTQYF. The DNA of the CDR3 is TGTGCCAGCAGTCGAAACGCAGATACGCAGTATTTT. The chain couples TRBV2 to TRBJ2-3; D remains ambiguous. Trimming left V 5 bases short and J 4 bases short, with 7 bases between. Germline V gene lookup returns CDR1 SNHLY and CDR2 FYNNEI. The CDR3 extends over 12 amino acids.

V gene TRBV5-5 combines with J gene TRBJ1-3; no clear D gene. V was shortened by 5 bases and J by 6 bases, with 18 bases between the two germline ends. The CDR3 runs 15 residues. Germline V gene sequence: CDR1 SGHKS, CDR2 YYEKEE (reference sequence). As DNA, the CDR3 is TGTGCCAGCAGTCCTACCGGGAGCCTAATAAACACCATATATTTT. Translation gives CASSPTGSLINTIYF.

This rearrangement joins TRBV29-1 to TRBJ1-2; 8 bases fit TRBD1. V was pared by 5 bases and J by 7 bases, with 6 bases of the junction left unmatched. The CDR3 runs to 12 residues. Germline CDR1 and CDR2: SQVTM and ANQGSEA. CDR3 protein: CSVLTGAAGYTF. The CDR3 DNA is TGCAGCGTTCTGACAGGGGCGGCTGGCTACACCTTC.

The rearrangement links TRBV27 to TRBJ2-7; no clear D. Germline V gene lookup returns CDR1 MNHEY and CDR2 SMNVEV (reference sequence). The CDR3 sequence is 12 residues long. V gave up 4 bases and J gave up 7 bases, with 11 bases separating them. The CDR3 DNA is TGTGCCAGCAGTTCCCGGTACGCGGAGCAGTACTTC. Translated, it gives CASSSRYAEQYF.

The chain uses TRBV5-1 and TRBJ1-2; D is uncertain. There are 12 residues in the CDR3. Germline loops: CDR1 SGHRS, CDR2 YFSETQ. The germline V and J ends were trimmed by 4 bases and 6 bases, with 10 bases remaining between them. This chain's CDR3 is CASSINLDGYTF. The CDR3 DNA follows: TGCGCCAGCAGCATCAACTTGGATGGCTACACCTTC.